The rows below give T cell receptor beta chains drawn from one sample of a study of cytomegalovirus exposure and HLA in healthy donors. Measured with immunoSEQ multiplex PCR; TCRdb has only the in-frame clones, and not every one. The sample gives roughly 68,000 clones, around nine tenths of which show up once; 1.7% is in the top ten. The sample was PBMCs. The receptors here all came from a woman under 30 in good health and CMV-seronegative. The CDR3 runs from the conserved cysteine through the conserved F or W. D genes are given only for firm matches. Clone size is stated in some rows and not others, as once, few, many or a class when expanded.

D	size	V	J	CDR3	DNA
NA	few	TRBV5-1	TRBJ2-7	CASSPGTGRYEQYF	TGCGCCAGCAGCCCCGGGACCGGGAGATACGAGCAGTACTTC
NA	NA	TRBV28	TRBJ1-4	CASSAGVPYEKLFF	TGTGCCAGCAGTGCAGGGGTGCCGTATGAAAAACTGTTTTTT
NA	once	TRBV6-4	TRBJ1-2	CASSATGNANYGYTF	TGTGCCAGCAGCGCCACGGGGAATGCTAACTATGGCTACACCTTC
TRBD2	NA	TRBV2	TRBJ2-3	CARGTSGTGDTQYF	TGTGCCAGAGGGACTAGCGGGACGGGAGATACGCAGTATTTT
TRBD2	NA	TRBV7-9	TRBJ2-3	CASPERGSADTQYF	TGTGCCAGCCCCGAGCGCGGGAGTGCAGATACGCAGTATTTT
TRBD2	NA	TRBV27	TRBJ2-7	CASSAGTSGRPYEQYF	TGTGCCAGCAGTGCCGGGACTAGCGGGAGACCCTACGAGCAGTACTTC
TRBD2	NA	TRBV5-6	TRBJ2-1	CASSFPLGGGALDVSEQFF	TGTGCCAGCAGCTTCCCTTTGGGCGGGGGGGCCTTAGATGTCTCTGAGCAGTTCTTC
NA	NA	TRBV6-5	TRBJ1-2	CASSYSQASKSYTF	TGTGCCAGCAGTTACTCGCAGGCCTCCAAAAGCTACACCTTC
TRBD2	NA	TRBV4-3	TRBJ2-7	CASSQREGTYEQYF	TGCGCCAGCAGCCAGAGGGAGGGTACCTACGAGCAGTACTTC
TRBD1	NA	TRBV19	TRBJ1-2	CASSDPRGRNYGYTF	TGTGCCAGTAGCGACCCCAGGGGGCGAAACTATGGCTACACCTTC
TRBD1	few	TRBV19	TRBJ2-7	CASSGYRQGDSYEQYF	TGTGCCAGTAGTGGCTACCGACAGGGGGATTCCTACGAGCAGTACTTC
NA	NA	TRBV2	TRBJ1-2	CASTGLHGYTF	TGTGCCAGCACAGGGCTACATGGCTACACCTTC
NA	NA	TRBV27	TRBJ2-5	CASKNTNYQETQYF	TGTGCCAGCAAAAATACTAACTACCAAGAGACCCAGTACTTC
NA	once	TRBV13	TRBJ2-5	CASSERPDSQETQYF	TGTGCCAGCAGCGAGAGGCCAGACAGCCAAGAGACCCAGTACTTC
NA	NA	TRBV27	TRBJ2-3	CASRRGTDTQYF	TGTGCCAGCCGGAGGGGCACAGATACGCAGTATTTT
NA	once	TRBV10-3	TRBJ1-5	CAISRTENQPQHF	TGTGCCATCAGTCGAACAGAGAATCAGCCCCAGCATTTT
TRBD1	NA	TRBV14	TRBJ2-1	CASSLSWGTVYNEQFF	TGTGCCAGCAGCCTTTCTTGGGGGACAGTGTACAATGAGCAGTTCTTC
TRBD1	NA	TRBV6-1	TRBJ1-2	CASSGTAPNYGYTF	TGTGCCAGCAGCGGGACAGCACCGAACTATGGCTACACCTTC
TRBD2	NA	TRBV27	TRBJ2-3	CASSLFGGLADTDTQYF	TGTGCCAGCAGTTTATTCGGGGGACTAGCGGACACAGATACGCAGTATTTT
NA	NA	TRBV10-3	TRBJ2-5	CAIREAGPGETQYF	TGTGCCATCAGGGAGGCGGGCCCTGGGGAGACCCAGTACTTC
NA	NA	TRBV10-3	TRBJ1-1	CAISESYGAAMNTEAFF	TGTGCCATCAGTGAGTCCTACGGTGCGGCGATGAACACTGAAGCTTTCTTT
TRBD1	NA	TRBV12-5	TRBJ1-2	CASGPPGQGRVGGYTF	TGTGCTAGTGGTCCGCCGGGACAGGGTAGGGTTGGCGGCTACACCTTC
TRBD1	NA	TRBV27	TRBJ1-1	CASSFDRPGGTNTEAFF	TGTGCCAGCAGTTTTGATCGTCCAGGGGGGACGAACACTGAAGCTTTCTTT
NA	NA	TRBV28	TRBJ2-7	CASSSRDTPFYEQYF	TGTGCCAGCAGTTCACGGGACACTCCCTTTTACGAGCAGTACTTC
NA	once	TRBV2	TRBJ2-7	CASSRGPGSGEQYF	TGTGCCAGCAGTAGAGGACCGGGATCGGGTGAGCAGTACTTC
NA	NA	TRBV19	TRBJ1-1	CASSIDRGLNTEAFF	TGTGCCAGTAGTATAGATCGAGGGCTGAACACTGAAGCTTTCTTT
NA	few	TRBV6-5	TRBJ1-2	CASRQPDDYGYTF	TGTGCCAGCAGACAGCCAGATGACTATGGCTACACCTTC
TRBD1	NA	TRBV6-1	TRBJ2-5	CASSGAGGGQETQYF	TGTGCCAGCAGTGGGGCAGGGGGTGGACAAGAGACCCAGTACTTC
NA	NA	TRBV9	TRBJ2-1	CASSGGGGAWGNEQFF	TGTGCCAGCAGCGGGGGAGGCGGGGCCTGGGGCAATGAGCAGTTCTTC
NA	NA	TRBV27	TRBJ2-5	CASRSPESETQYF	TGTGCCAGCAGAAGCCCCGAATCGGAGACCCAGTACTTC
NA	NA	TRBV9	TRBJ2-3	CASSPGVSTDTQYF	TGTGCCAGCAGCCCGGGAGTTAGCACAGATACGCAGTATTTT
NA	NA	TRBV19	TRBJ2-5	CASSRGQETQYF	TGTGCCAGTAGTCGAGGTCAAGAGACCCAGTACTTC
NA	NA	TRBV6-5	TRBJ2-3	CASSYREATDTQYF	TGTGCCAGCAGTTACAGGGAGGCCACAGATACGCAGTATTTT
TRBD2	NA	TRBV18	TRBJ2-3	CASSPLGLHTDTQYF	TGTGCCAGCTCACCACTGGGACTACACACAGATACGCAGTATTTT
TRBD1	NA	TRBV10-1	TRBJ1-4	CASSTGQGTEKLFF	TGCGCCAGCAGTACCGGACAGGGCACCGAAAAACTGTTTTTT
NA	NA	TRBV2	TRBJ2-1	CASARYLGDNEQFF	TGTGCCAGTGCACGATATTTAGGGGACAATGAGCAGTTCTTC
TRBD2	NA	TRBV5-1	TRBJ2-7	CASSGGTSGYEQYF	TGCGCCAGCAGCGGGGGGACTAGCGGATACGAGCAGTACTTC
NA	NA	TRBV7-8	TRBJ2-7	CASSHNRIGFYEQYF	TGTGCCAGCAGCCATAACAGGATTGGGTTCTACGAGCAGTACTTC
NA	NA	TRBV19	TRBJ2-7	CASRRGGQPYEQYF	TGTGCCAGTAGACGGGGGGGACAGCCCTACGAGCAGTACTTC
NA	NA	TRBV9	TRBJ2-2	CASSVGLETGELFF	TGTGCCAGCAGCGTTGGACTGGAGACCGGGGAGCTGTTTTTT
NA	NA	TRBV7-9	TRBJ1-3	CASVSAAGNTIYF	TGTGCCAGTGTCTCGGCGGCGGGAAACACCATATATTTT
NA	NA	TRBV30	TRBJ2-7	CAWSSSNLGQYF	TGTGCCTGGAGTTCATCGAACCTCGGGCAGTACTTC
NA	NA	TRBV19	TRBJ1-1	CASSIGSLSSLRTALTNTEAFF	TGTGCCAGTAGTATTGGATCCCTTTCATCCCTTAGGACAGCCCTGACGAACACTGAAGCTTTCTTT
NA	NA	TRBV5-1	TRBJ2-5	CASSQGHLGETQYF	TGCGCCAGCAGCCAAGGACACCTAGGGGAGACCCAGTACTTC
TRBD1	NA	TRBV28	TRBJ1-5	CASSFGRGQQPQHF	TGTGCCAGCAGTTTTGGCAGGGGGCAACAGCCCCAGCATTTT